This TCR beta chain was recorded in a study of PD-1 blockade in classical Hodgkin lymphoma (dated by TCRdb to 2018 to 2020). Context from the whole study: Nivolumab dosing was 3 mg/kg intravenously every 2 weeks, continuing until either disease progression or unacceptable toxicity. A peripheral blood immune signature of response to PD-1 blockade in classical Hodgkin lymphoma was defined using TCR beta sequencing and CyTOF. The research as a whole found: Baseline diversity similar to that of newly diagnosed patients was observed in trial patients achieving complete response, whereas significantly lower diversity was observed in partial responders and progressors. Baseline TCR diversity was reported to be lower in newly diagnosed patients than in healthy donors, and even lower in relapsed/refractory patients. CD4+ but not CD8+ TCR diversity rose significantly by C4D1 (p=0.0027 vs p=0.16), most apparent in complete responders (p=0.02). The study covered only a single clinical trial cohort, and the causes of the repertoire differences, possibly disease activity or prior therapy, were still not defined. Patients starting nivolumab less than 1 year after ASCT had lower diversity and were excluded from later analyses to avoid confounding by immune reconstitution.

A word on this clone: Its antigen is unknown. No clone much larger than this one lies a single base away; base qualities are absent.

The Qiagen DNeasy kit was used to extract genomic DNA both from unsorted PBMCs and from the negatively selected CD4+ and CD8+ fractions. Using primers that anneal to V and J segments, immunoSEQ multiplex PCR amplified the TCR beta CDR3 regions. Amplification bias was minimized using a synthetic immune receptor repertoire, and residual bias was removed computationally after sequencing. The published analysis was carried out like this. Repertoire diversity was quantified as the Shannon entropy index using custom Python scripts. Unsorted, CD4+ and CD8+ repertoires were analyzed separately, except for combined analyses in which CD4+ and CD8+ sequences were merged in silico. Clonal expansion was defined as a frequency increase of at least 2-fold after treatment compared with C1D1, and clones undetected at baseline were assigned a pseudocount of 0.5. Singleton clones were defined as clones with 0 or 1 copy at C1D1, and non-singleton clones were defined as clones with 2 or more copies. By matching protein sequences in sorted samples from the same patient, clones expanded in unsorted samples were annotated as CD4+, CD8+ or unknown. Wilcoxon tests on paired samples were used to test changes in diversity from C1D1 to C4D1. As stored in TCRdb, this immuneACCESS dataset retains in-frame rearrangements with V and J assigned. A fraction of the clones does not appear; measured against another copy, unresolved V genes explain less than half of the discrepancy, and the remainder lacks a known reason. The V and J calls and clone size were taken over from that table, and D and trimming were inferred from the DNA. Recorded for this sample are approximately 18,000 clones; roughly three quarters of them occurred a single time. The top ten hold around 1.9% of the sample.

The time point label for this specimen denotes: cycle 4 day 1 (C4D1), after 5 to 7 weeks of nivolumab. Every trial patient had relapsed after autologous stem cell transplantation, and cohorts A, B and C differed in prior brentuximab vedotin exposure. Magnetic negative selection with a Miltenyi CD4+ T cell isolation kit was used to purify CD4+ T cells from thawed PBMCs. The trial cohort comprised 60 or so patients with relapsed/refractory classical Hodgkin lymphoma whose best overall responses were complete response, partial response or progressive disease. Single-agent nivolumab was administered to trial patients in the multi-cohort phase II CheckMate 205 trial. An independent review committee assessed best overall response by applying the 2007 International Working Group response criteria. Trial PBMCs were collected immediately before nivolumab initiation (C1D1) and during therapy at cycle 2 day 1 and cycle 4 day 1. After peripheral blood was drawn into 8 mL Vacutainer Cell Preparation Tubes, PBMCs were isolated by centrifugation and then cryopreserved. Purified CD4+ and CD8+ fractions were prepared only for cases in which an additional PBMC sample was available. Magnetically labelled cells were removed on LS columns in a quadroMACS separator, and the flow-through was retained as the purified fraction.

The CDR3 spans 16 residues, from the cysteine through the phenylalanine. Only the CDR3 DNA is retained, 48 bases long and in frame from the first base. The junction shows trimming of 3 bases on V and 2 bases on J, and the gene matches do not reach 6 bases of it. For CDR1 and CDR2, the germline V gene lists KGHSH and LQKENI. This receptor was identified in a human donor with classical Hodgkin lymphoma. The chain couples TRBV18 to TRBJ2-7; TRBD1 agrees with 11 junctional bases. The sequenced sample was CD4+ T cells from blood, obtained before the fourth cycle of nivolumab. In nucleotide form, the sequence is TGTGCCAGCTCACCTCTTCCGGGACAGGGGGCCTACGAGCAGTACTTC. This encodes CASSPLPGQGAYEQYF.